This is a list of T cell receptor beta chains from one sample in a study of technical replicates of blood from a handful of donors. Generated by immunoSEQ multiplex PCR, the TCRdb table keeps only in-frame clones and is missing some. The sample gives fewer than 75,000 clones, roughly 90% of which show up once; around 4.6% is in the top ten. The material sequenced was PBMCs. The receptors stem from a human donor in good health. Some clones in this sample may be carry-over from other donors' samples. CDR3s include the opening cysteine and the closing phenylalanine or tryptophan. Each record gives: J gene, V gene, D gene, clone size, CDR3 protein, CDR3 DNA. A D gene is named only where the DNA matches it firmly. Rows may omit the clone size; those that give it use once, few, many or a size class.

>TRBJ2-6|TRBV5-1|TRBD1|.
CASSLYIGRGSGANVLTF
TGCGCCAGCAGCTTGTATATCGGCAGGGGGTCGGGGGCCAACGTCCTGACTTTC
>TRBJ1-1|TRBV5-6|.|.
CASSSASVRLIYTEAFF
TGTGCCAGCAGCTCAGCTTCGGTGAGGCTGATCTACACTGAAGCTTTCTTT
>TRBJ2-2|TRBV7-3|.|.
CASSLSRYPNTGELFF
TGTGCCAGCAGCTTATCCCGGTACCCGAACACCGGGGAGCTGTTTTTT
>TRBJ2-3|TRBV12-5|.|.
CASGRYHLALLTDTQYF
TGTGCTAGTGGTCGCTACCACCTAGCCCTATTAACAGATACGCAGTATTTT
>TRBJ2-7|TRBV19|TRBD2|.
CASSIETGGPYEQYF
TGTGCCAGTAGTATAGAGACGGGAGGGCCCTACGAGCAGTACTTC
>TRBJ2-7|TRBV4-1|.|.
CASSQDRGLGEQYF
TGCGCCAGCAGCCAAGACAGGGGCCTGGGCGAGCAGTACTTC
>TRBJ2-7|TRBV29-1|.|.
CSVELPAGGYEQYF
TGCAGCGTTGAGCTGCCAGCGGGCGGCTACGAGCAGTACTTC
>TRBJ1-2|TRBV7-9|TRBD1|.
CASSWGQALGGYTF
TGTGCCAGCAGCTGGGGACAGGCTCTGGGAGGCTACACCTTC
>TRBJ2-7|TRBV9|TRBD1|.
CASSKTGQAYEQYF
TGTGCCAGCAGCAAAACGGGACAGGCCTACGAGCAGTACTTC
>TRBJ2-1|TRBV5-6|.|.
CASSSRHPQEAYNEQFF
TGTGCCAGCAGCTCACGGCACCCCCAGGAGGCCTACAATGAGCAGTTCTTC
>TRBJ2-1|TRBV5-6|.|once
CASSAIRVEISEQFF
TGTGCCAGCAGCGCGATCCGGGTGGAGATAAGTGAGCAGTTCTTC
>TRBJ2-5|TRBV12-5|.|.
CASGLRQGGQQGTQYF
TGTGCTAGTGGTTTGCGGCAGGGAGGTCAGCAGGGGACCCAGTACTTC
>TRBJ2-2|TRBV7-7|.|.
CASSRVANTGELFF
TGTGCCAGCAGCCGGGTCGCGAACACCGGGGAGCTGTTTTTT
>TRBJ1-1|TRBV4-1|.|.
CASSQGWQGNTEAFF
TGCGCCAGCAGCCAAGGGTGGCAGGGGAACACTGAAGCTTTCTTT
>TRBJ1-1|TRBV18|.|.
CASSPMEGLNTEAFF
TGTGCCAGCTCACCGATGGAGGGGCTAAACACTGAAGCTTTCTTT
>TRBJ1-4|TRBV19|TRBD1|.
CASSMGTGANEKLFF
TGTGCCAGTAGTATGGGGACAGGAGCTAATGAAAAACTGTTTTTT
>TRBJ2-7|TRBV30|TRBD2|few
CAWAPGLLPHEQYF
TGTGCCTGGGCCCCGGGACTACTACCCCACGAGCAGTACTTC
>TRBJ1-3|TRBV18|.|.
CASSQTQVEANTIYF
TGTGCCAGCTCACAGACTCAAGTTGAGGCGAACACCATATATTTT
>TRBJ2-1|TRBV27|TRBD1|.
CASSLGQGQDEQFF
TGTGCCAGCAGTCTCGGACAGGGGCAGGATGAGCAGTTCTTC
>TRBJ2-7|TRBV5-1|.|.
CASSLVAGVTYEQYF
TGCGCCAGCAGCTTGGTTGCAGGTGTTACCTACGAGCAGTACTTC
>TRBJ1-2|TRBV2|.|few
CASSVQGPYGYTF
TGTGCCAGCAGTGTCCAGGGCCCCTATGGCTACACCTTC
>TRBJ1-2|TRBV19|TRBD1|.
CASSISDRLGGYTF
TGTGCCAGTAGTATATCGGACAGGTTAGGCGGCTACACCTTC
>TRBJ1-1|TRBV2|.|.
CASGAGEAFF
TGTGCCAGCGGGGCGGGGGAAGCTTTCTTT
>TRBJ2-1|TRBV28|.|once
CASSLVIVGGQFF
TGTGCCAGCAGTTTAGTGATAGTGGGGGGGCAGTTCTTC
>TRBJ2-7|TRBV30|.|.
CAWSPFDSLYEQYF
TGTGCCTGGAGTCCCTTTGACAGCCTTTACGAGCAGTACTTC
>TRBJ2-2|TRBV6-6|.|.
CASSTDRGRSWELFF
TGTGCCAGCAGTACCGACCGGGGTAGGAGCTGGGAGCTGTTTTTT
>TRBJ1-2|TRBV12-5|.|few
CASGWAGNYGYTF
TGTGCTAGTGGTTGGGCGGGCAACTATGGCTACACCTTC
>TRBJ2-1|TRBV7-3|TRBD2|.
CASSLGTSEYNEQFF
TGTGCCAGCAGCCTCGGGACTAGCGAGTACAATGAGCAGTTCTTC
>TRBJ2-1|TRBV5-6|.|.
CASSSVGRTDYNEQFF
TGTGCCAGCAGCTCTGTGGGGCGGACCGACTACAATGAGCAGTTCTTC
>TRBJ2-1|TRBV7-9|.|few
CASSPRGNAWYNEQFF
TGTGCCAGCAGCCCGCGCGGAAACGCGTGGTACAATGAGCAGTTCTTC
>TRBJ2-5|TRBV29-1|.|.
CSVESMERFETQYF
TGCAGCGTTGAATCCATGGAGCGTTTCGAGACCCAGTACTTC
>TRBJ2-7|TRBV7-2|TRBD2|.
CASSEGGLAIYEQYF
TGTGCCAGCAGCGAAGGAGGACTAGCGATTTACGAGCAGTACTTC
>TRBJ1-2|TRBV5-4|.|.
CASSFDISYGYTF
TGTGCCAGCAGCTTTGACATTTCCTATGGCTACACCTTC
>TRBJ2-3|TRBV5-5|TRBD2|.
CASSMGLAVTDTQYF
TGTGCCAGCTCGATGGGACTAGCGGTGACAGATACGCAGTATTTT
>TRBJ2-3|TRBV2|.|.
CASRLISSTDTQYF
TGTGCCAGCAGATTAATATCTAGCACAGATACGCAGTATTTT
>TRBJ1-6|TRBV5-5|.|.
CASSSHTFGSPLHF
TGTGCCAGCAGCTCCCACACCTTTGGTTCACCCCTCCACTTT
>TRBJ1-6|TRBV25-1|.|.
CASRRQNYNSPLHF
TGTGCCAGCAGGAGACAGAATTATAATTCACCCCTCCACTTT
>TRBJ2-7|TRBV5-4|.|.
CASSLAGYNEQYF
TGTGCCAGCAGCTTGGCAGGGTACAACGAGCAGTACTTC
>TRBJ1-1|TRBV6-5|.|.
CASHPSSGKAFF
TGTGCCAGCCATCCTTCGAGCGGGAAAGCTTTCTTT
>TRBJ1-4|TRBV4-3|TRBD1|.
CASSRDRVGEKLFF
TGCGCCAGCAGCCGGGACAGGGTCGGTGAAAAACTGTTTTTT
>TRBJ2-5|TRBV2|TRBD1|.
CASSSDRGQGETQYF
TGTGCCAGCAGTTCCGACAGGGGGCAGGGGGAGACCCAGTACTTC
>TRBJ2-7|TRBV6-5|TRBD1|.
CASSYSGQGAHEQYF
TGTGCCAGCAGTTACTCGGGACAGGGGGCCCACGAGCAGTACTTC
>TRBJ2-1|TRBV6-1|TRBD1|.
CASRGIPGQSNEQFF
TGTGCCAGCCGGGGTATTCCGGGACAGAGCAATGAGCAGTTCTTC
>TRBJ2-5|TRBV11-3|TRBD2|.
CASSLVSGAEETQYF
TGTGCCAGCAGCTTAGTGAGCGGGGCTGAAGAGACCCAGTACTTC
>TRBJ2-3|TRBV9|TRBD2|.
CASSATSGSTDTQYF
TGTGCCAGCAGCGCGACTAGCGGAAGCACAGATACGCAGTATTTT
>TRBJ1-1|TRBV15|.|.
CATSRATSAGTEAFF
TGTGCCACCAGCAGAGCTACGTCGGCGGGCACTGAAGCTTTCTTT
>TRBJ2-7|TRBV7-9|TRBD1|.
CASSSQGSSYEQYF
TGTGCCAGCAGCTCACAGGGGAGCTCCTACGAGCAGTACTTC
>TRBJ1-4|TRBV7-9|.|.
CASSSLFRGEEKLFF
TGTGCCAGCAGCTCCCTCTTCCGGGGGGAAGAAAAACTGTTTTTT
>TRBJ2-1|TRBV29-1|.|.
CSVQRLEIYNEQFF
TGCAGCGTTCAAAGACTAGAAATCTACAATGAGCAGTTCTTC
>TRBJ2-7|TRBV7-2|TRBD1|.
CASSLGTGGAYEQYF
TGTGCCAGCAGCCTAGGGACAGGGGGCGCGTACGAGCAGTACTTC
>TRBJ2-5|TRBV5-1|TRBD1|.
CASSLGTGTETQYF
TGCGCCAGCAGCTTGGGGACAGGGACGGAGACCCAGTACTTC